This TCR beta chain is from a study of OX40 agonist ivuxolimab in advanced cancers. Study as a whole: Treatment of patients was with ivuxolimab, an agonistic anti-OX40 (CD134) antibody. Three patients had partial responses: one hepatocellular carcinoma, two cutaneous melanoma.

Turning to this clone: Its specificity is unknown.

General study points: Among patients with partial responses at 0.1-3.0 mg/kg, clonal expansion was among the lowest.

Germline CDR1 reads SGDLS; CDR2 reads YYNGEE. The CDR3 runs to 15 residues. V gave up 4 bases and J gave up 0 bases; unmatched junction bases: 5. Generated by immunoSEQ multiplex PCR, the TCRdb table keeps only in-frame clones and is missing some. The sample includes more than 45,000 clones, 80% to 90% of them seen just once. The genes are TRBV9 and TRBJ2-3; TRBD2 aligns across 7 bases. The receptor was isolated from an adult with an advanced solid tumor such as melanoma, head and neck, liver or kidney cancer. This material consisted of CD4+ or CD8+ T cells sorted from blood, taken in a trial of the OX40 agonist ivuxolimab. CDR3 region: CASSPGGSSTDTQYF. The CDR3 coding sequence is TGTGCCAGCAGCCCGGGGGGTTCTAGCACAGATACGCAGTATTTT. Full variable domain (missing parts from reference TRBV9 and TRBJ2-3): DSGVTQTPKHLITATGQRVTLRCSPRSGDLSVYWYQQSLDQGLQFLIQYYNGEERAKGNILERFSAQQFPDLHSELNLSSLELGDSALYFCASSPGGSSTDTQYFGPGTRLTVL.